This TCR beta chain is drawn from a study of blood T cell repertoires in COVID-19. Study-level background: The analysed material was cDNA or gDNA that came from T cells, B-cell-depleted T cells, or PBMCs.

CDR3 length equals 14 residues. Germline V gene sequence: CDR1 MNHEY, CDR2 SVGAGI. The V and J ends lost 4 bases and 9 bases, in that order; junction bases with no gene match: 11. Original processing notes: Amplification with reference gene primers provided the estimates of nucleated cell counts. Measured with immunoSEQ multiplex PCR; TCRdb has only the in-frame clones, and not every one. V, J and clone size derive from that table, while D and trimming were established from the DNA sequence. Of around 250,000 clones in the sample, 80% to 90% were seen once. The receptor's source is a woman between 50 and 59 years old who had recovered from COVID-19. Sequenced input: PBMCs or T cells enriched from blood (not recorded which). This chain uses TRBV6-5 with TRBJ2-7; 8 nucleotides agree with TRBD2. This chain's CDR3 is CASSSRISGNPQYF. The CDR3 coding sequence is TGTGCCAGCAGTTCCCGGATTAGCGGGAACCCGCAGTACTTC.